The clone carrying this T cell receptor beta chain was picked up many times. This entry belongs to a study of regulatory T cells in long-lasting Graves disease. CDR1 is MNHEY and CDR2 is SVGAGI in the germline V gene. The CDR3 is 18 residues long. J gave up 0 bases and V 4 bases, and 9 bases lay outside the gene matches. Building of the TCR beta libraries involved iRepertoire HTBI primers and Arm-PCR of CDR3 regions. TCRdb re-derived calls from the multiplex PCR reads in MiXCR, one entry per CDR3 protein. Among 400,000 to 450,000 distinct CDR3 sequences, roughly 17% were seen once, and the ten largest hold about 10%. Noted time point: newly diagnosed GD, antithyroid drugs for less than 3 months. Preparation of the TCR library used RNA extracted from PBMCs. This sample was shared with a second study, whose subject was T cells in Graves' hyperthyroidism and ophthalmopathy. Turning to that study: In the blood, most expanded thyroid clonotypes above 0.001 appeared as well.

Sequencing was performed on peripheral blood mononuclear cells (PBMCs), taken at new diagnosis, from a patient treated with antithyroid drugs. The clonotype originates from a woman in her 30s with Graves disease. V is TRBV6-5 and J is TRBJ2-2, with 9 bases matching TRBD2. The CDR3 nucleotides read TGTGCCAGCAGTTTGCTCGCGGGAGGGCTGGCGAACACCGGGGAGCTGTTTTTT. Translating it yields CASSLLAGGLANTGELFF.